Listed below are T cell receptor beta chains from one sample, sequenced in a study of control samples from healthy donors and cancer patients. Sequencing used immunoSEQ multiplex PCR; TCRdb keeps in-frame clones, though not all of them. The profile shows 120,000 or so clones, 87% of them singletons. What was sequenced was blood. These TCRs come from a man aged 55 to 69 in good health. Each CDR3 is given with its conserved first and last residue.

v_call cdr3_aa
TRBV7-2 CASSLQGAIYGYTF
TRBV5-6 CASSFPGAGNTIYF
TRBV7-2 CASSLVGTGGGQPQHF
TRBV7-3 CASSLTPGAGAEAFF
TRBV7-2 CASSLGQPNTEAFF
TRBV13 CASSRQGQSYNSPLHF
TRBV30 CAWSKTGVRDQPQHF
TRBV13 CASSTYSSGANVLTF
TRBV7-2 CASSLFLPGGTTSPLHF
TRBV6-6 CASSYPDRGQQPQHF
TRBV19 CASSPGDGGASGNTIYF
TRBV7-2 CASSLTHSSYNEQFF
TRBV5-5 CASSWAAADSNQPQHF
TRBV27 CASSANPTGRNSPLHF
TRBV15 CATSRVASGGADEQFF
TRBV6-2/TRBV6-3 CASSYGRGTGYYGYTF
TRBV28 CASSLGTGIYEQYF
TRBV27 CASSFSTGGGGEKLFF
TRBV4-1 CASSQAPMRDHEQYF
TRBV4-1 CASSPLAGANTGELFF
TRBV6-1 CASSSYRDSNQPQHF
TRBV11-3 CASSLEGGPTDTQYF
TRBV2 CASGLRESYGYTF
TRBV28 CATQTGAGYGYTF
TRBV18 CASSPRQGAISDNSPLHF
TRBV28 CASRQGSGVRTNEKLFF
TRBV7-2 CASSLMLRGGNQPQHF
TRBV18 CASSPMSHSYEQYF
TRBV6-5 CATTGGGNQPQHF
TRBV4-1 CASSQEEGASGNTIYF
TRBV4-1 CASSQDSDRTPRGNTIYF
TRBV28 CASSSILQGLHYGYTF
TRBV4-2 CASSQDLGGSYNEQFF
TRBV9 CASSVGFVGGNTQYF
TRBV18 CASSPQKIQGTGLGTEAFF
TRBV5-1 CASSLAGTGIYTF
TRBV6-5 CAGATASTGELFF
TRBV7-2 CASSYTSGGIQPQHF
TRBV5-6 CASSPRLVSGNTIYF
TRBV4-3 CASSQEQGRADTQYF
TRBV5-1 CASSLPTTRDRDSYEQYF
TRBV7-9 CASSLGDEQYF
TRBV10-2 CASRGTGAKPYEQYF
TRBV7-7 CASSLARGRGETQYF
TRBV12-3/TRBV12-4 CASSISNQPQHF
TRBV27 CASRSGTGYAYGYTF
TRBV4-3 CASSQRWGEEETQYF
TRBV4-1 CASSQDTTTGVYGYTF